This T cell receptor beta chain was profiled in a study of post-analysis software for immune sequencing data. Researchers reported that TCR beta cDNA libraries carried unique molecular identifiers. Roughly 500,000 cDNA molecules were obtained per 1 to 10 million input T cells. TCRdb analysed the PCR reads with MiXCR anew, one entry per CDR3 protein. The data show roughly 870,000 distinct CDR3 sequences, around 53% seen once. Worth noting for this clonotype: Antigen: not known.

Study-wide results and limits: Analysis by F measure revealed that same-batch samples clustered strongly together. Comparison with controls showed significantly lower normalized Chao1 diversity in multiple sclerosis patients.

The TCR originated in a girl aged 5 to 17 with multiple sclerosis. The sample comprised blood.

The chain's CDR3 is CSVESAAGQGGAGELFF. The CDR3 DNA is TGCAGCGTTGAATCAGCGGCAGGACAGGGGGGCGCCGGGGAGCTGTTTTTT. The chain joins TRBV29-1 to TRBJ2-2; 10 bases fit TRBD1. V was pared by 2 bases and J by 6 bases, with 12 bases of the junction left unmatched. Germline assignment: CDR1 SQVTM and CDR2 ANQGSEA. This CDR3 contains 17 residues.